Each of the 8 T cell receptor beta chains below was sequenced from the same sample in a study of blood T cell repertoires in COVID-19. Only in-frame clones appear in the TCRdb table, and some are missing; sequencing was by immunoSEQ multiplex PCR. The repertoire holds around 200,000 clones, around four fifths seen once, with about 6.5% in the top ten. Sequencing was done on a sample of peripheral blood. These receptor sequences come from a middle-aged woman with acute or convalescent COVID-19.

The rearrangement uses TRBV7-3 and TRBJ2-3, with a weak D call TRBD2 (7 bases). The ends were cut back, 5 bases at V and 5 bases at J, with 20 bases in the middle. From germline, CDR1 is SGHTA and CDR2 FQGTGA. The CDR3 length is 16 residues. The CDR3 spells CASSQRGRGARDTQYF. In DNA, the CDR3 is TGTGCCAGCAGCCAACGGGGCCGGGGGGCCCGAGATACGCAGTATTTT.

The gene calls are TRBV28 and TRBJ1-5; TRBD1 matches at 7 bases. The CDR3 is 15 amino acids. The ends lost 3 bases at V and 5 bases at J; junction bases unmatched: 7. Looked up from germline, CDR1 is MDHEN and CDR2 is SYDVKM. In DNA, the CDR3 is TGTGCCAGCAGTTTTTCAGGGGGTCGCCATCAGCCCCAGCATTTT. Its protein product is CASSFSGGRHQPQHF.

The chain is built from TRBV4-1 and TRBJ2-5; TRBD2 matches 12 bases. V trimming: 3 bases; J trimming: 5 bases; junction bases outside the gene matches: 4. The CDR3 loop spans 15 amino acids. In germline, CDR1 is MGHRA, CDR2 YSYEKL. The CDR3 DNA sequence: TGCGCCAGCAGCCAGACTAGCGGGAGTTGGGAGACCCAGTACTTC. Translated, it gives CASSQTSGSWETQYF.

The rearrangement uses TRBV4-1 and TRBJ1-4; 9 nucleotides agree with TRBD1. Germline V CDR1 and CDR2: MGHRA, YSYEKL. Unmatched junction bases numbered 5, after V lost 4 bases and J lost 8 bases. The CDR3 contains 14 residues. CDR3 region: CASSRGQGQEKLFF. In DNA, the CDR3 is TGCGCCAGCAGCCGCGGACAGGGGCAAGAAAAACTGTTTTTT.

The J gene is TRBJ1-6, the V gene TRBV28, with D maybe TRBD1 (6 bases). Trimming took off 7 bases at V and 7 bases at J, with 17 bases between the two ends. Germline assignment: CDR1 MDHEN and CDR2 SYDVKM. The CDR3 is 15 residues long. The CDR3 spells CASTPDSQGNSPLHF. CDR3 nucleotides: TGTGCCAGCACTCCCGACTCCCAGGGGAATTCACCCCTCCACTTT. The whole variable domain, remainder taken from reference TRBV28 and TRBJ1-6, is DVKVTQSSRYLVKRTGEKVFLECVQDMDHENMFWYRQDPGLGLRLIYFSYDVKMKEKGDIPEGYSVSREKKERFSLILESASTNQTSMYLCASTPDSQGNSPLHFGNGTRLTVT.

This clone was recorded only once. The chain uses TRBV5-6 and TRBJ1-2; unclear D gene. V dropped 0 bases and J dropped 8 bases, with 11 bases sitting between them. From germline, CDR1 is SGHDT and CDR2 YYEEEE. The CDR3 consists of 13 residues. The CDR3 DNA reads as TGTGCCAGCAGCTTGGGGGAGGTTAGAGGCTACACCTTC. It codes for CASSLGEVRGYTF.

Only a few counts were recorded for this clone. This chain joins TRBV5-6 and TRBJ1-2, with 8 positions matching TRBD1. V shed 4 bases, J shed 0 bases, and the junction held 8 bases outside the gene matches. Germline assignment: CDR1 SGHDT and CDR2 YYEEEE. The CDR3 has 16 amino acids. The CDR3 nucleotides are TGTGCCAGCAGCAAGATGGACAGGGCACCTAACTATGGCTACACCTTC. It translates to CASSKMDRAPNYGYTF. Filled out from reference TRBV5-6 and TRBJ1-2, the complete variable domain reads DAGVTQSPTHLIKTRGQQVTLRCSPKSGHDTVSWYQQALGQGPQFIFQYYEEEERQRGNFPDRFSGHQFPNYSSELNVNALLLGDSALYLCASSKMDRAPNYGYTFGSGTRLTVV.

The J gene is TRBJ2-2, the V gene TRBV4-1; maybe TRBD2 (7 bases). The CDR3 is 18 amino acids. Trimming pared 2 bases from V and 7 bases from J, leaving 23 bases between. Germline V lookup: CDR1 MGHRA, CDR2 YSYEKL. CDR3 loop: CASSQRVSTGGLGGELFF. CDR3 bases: TGCGCCAGCAGCCAAAGGGTCTCAACGGGGGGCTTGGGCGGGGAGCTGTTTTTT.